This is a list of T cell receptor beta chains from one sample in a study of Ad26.COV2.S vaccination and SARS-CoV-2 variants. Assay: immunoSEQ multiplex PCR; the TCRdb copy retains only in-frame clones and omits some. This table has fewer than 400,000 clones, around 89% appearing once. The specimen comprised peripheral blood, sampled in a trial of Ad26.COV2.S vaccine versus placebo. Receptors originate from a person between 18 and 60 years old who received the Ad26.COV2.S COVID-19 vaccine or a placebo. CDR3s include the opening cysteine and the closing phenylalanine or tryptophan. D genes are given only for firm matches.

CASSLEMRWGGGYTF	-	TRBJ1-2	15	TRBV28
CASSMGGGGYNEQFF	-	TRBJ2-1	15	TRBV19
CASSFRTGNTGELFF	TRBD1	TRBJ2-2	15	TRBV7-2
CASSREGWTTEAFF	-	TRBJ1-1	14	TRBV7-3
CASSLQGRVQYF	-	TRBJ2-3	12	TRBV5-4
CASSSSTGYEQYF	-	TRBJ2-7	13	TRBV5-1
CASSLDRGLGSPLHF	TRBD1	TRBJ1-6	15	TRBV6-5
CASSESGGTEAFF	TRBD1	TRBJ1-1	13	TRBV6-1
CASSFWASYNEQFF	-	TRBJ2-1	14	TRBV11-2
CASSVYRGEGETQYF	TRBD1	TRBJ2-5	15	TRBV9
CASSPGLSVTAGNEQYF	-	TRBJ2-7	17	TRBV4-3
CAISGPTLRNGYTF	-	TRBJ1-2	14	TRBV10-3
CASSWGGTYEQYF	TRBD2	TRBJ2-7	13	TRBV6-6
CASSPDRTIGYTF	TRBD1	TRBJ1-2	13	TRBV28
CASRGTGAPNTEAFF	TRBD1	TRBJ1-1	15	TRBV2
CSVEDQGPKEAFF	-	TRBJ1-1	13	TRBV29-1
CASSPTYGEQFF	-	TRBJ2-1	12	TRBV7-2
CASSQDFSGSKSYNEQFF	TRBD2	TRBJ2-1	18	TRBV4-2
CASSERGLNEKLFF	-	TRBJ1-4	14	TRBV6-1
CASSQGQVNEKLFF	TRBD1	TRBJ1-4	14	TRBV18
CSVQTGGTGELFF	TRBD1	TRBJ2-2	13	TRBV29-1
CASSSPPGTFNYGYTF	-	TRBJ1-2	16	TRBV5-1